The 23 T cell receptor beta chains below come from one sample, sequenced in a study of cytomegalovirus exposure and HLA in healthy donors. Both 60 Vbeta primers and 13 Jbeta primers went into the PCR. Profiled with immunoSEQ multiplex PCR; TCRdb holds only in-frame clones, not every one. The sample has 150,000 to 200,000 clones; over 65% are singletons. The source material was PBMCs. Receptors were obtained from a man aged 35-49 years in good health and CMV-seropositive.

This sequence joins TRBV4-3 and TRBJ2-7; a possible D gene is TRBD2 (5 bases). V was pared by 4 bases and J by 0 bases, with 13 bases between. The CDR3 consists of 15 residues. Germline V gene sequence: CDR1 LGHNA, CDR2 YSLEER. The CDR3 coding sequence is TGCGCCAGCAGCCCCTGGAGAGGGAGCTCCTACGAGCAGTACTTC. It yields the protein CASSPWRGSSYEQYF.

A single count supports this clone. CDR3 in amino acids: CASSLAGQGPTEAFF. Written as DNA, the CDR3 is TGTGCCAGCAGCTTAGCCGGACAGGGGCCCACTGAAGCTTTCTTT. The chain carries TRBV7-9 and TRBJ1-1, with 9 bases that match TRBD1. The CDR3 runs 15 residues. V lost 0 bases to trimming and J lost 4 bases; unmatched junction nucleotides: 3. Germline V gene sequence: CDR1 SEHNR, CDR2 FQNEAQ (reference sequence).

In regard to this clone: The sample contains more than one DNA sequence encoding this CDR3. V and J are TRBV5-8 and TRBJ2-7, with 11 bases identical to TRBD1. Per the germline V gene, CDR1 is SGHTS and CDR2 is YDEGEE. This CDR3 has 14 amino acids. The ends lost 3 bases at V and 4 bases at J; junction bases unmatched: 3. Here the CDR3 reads CASSYGQGAYEQYF. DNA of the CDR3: TGTGCCAGCAGCTATGGACAGGGGGCTTACGAGCAGTACTTC.

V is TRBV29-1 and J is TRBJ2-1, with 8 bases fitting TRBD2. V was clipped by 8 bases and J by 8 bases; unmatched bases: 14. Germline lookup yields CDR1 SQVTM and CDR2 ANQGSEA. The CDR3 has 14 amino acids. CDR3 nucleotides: TGCAGCCCTTGGGGGATAGCGGGGATGGATGAGCAGTTCTTC. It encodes CSPWGIAGMDEQFF.

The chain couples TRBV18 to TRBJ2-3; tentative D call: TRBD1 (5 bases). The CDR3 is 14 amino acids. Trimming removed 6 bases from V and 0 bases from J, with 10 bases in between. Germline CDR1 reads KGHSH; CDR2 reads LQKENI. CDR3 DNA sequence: TGTGCCAGCTCGACAGCCCCGAGCACAGATACGCAGTATTTT. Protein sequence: CASSTAPSTDTQYF.

The CDR3, as DNA: TGTGCTAGCCTGGGACAGTTTCCCCCGAGCTCCTACAATGAGCAGTTCTTC. The encoded protein is CASLGQFPPSSYNEQFF. This chain uses TRBV12-5 with TRBJ2-1; 7 nucleotides align to TRBD1. The CDR3 runs to 17 residues. Germline loops: CDR1 LGHNT, CDR2 FRNRAP. Germline trimming cut 9 bases from V and 0 bases from J; bases unmatched to any gene: 14. Together with reference TRBV12-5 and TRBJ2-1, the CDR3 gives the full variable domain: DARVTQTPRHKVTEMGQEVTMRCQPILGHNTVFWYRQTMMQGLELLAYFRNRAPLDDSGMPKDRFSAEMPDATLATLKIQPSEPRDSAVYFCASLGQFPPSSYNEQFFGPGTRLTVL.

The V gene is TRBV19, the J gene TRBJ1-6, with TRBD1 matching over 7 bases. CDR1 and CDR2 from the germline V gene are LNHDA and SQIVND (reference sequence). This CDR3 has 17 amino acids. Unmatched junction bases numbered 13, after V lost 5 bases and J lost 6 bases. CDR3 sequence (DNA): TGTGCCAGTAGTCCCCACCTCCCGACAGGGACTAATTCACCCCTCCACTTT. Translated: CASSPHLPTGTNSPLHF.

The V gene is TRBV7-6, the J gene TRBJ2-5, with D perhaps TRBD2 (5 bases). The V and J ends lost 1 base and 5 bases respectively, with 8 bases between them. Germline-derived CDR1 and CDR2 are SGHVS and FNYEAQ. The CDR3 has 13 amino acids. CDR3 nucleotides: TGTGCCAGCAGCTTAGAAGGCGGGGAGACCCAGTACTTC. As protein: CASSLEGGETQYF.

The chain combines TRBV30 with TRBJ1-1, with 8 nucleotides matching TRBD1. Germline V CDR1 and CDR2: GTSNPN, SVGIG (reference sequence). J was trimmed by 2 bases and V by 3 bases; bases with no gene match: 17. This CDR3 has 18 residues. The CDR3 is CAWRKAPRGRQDNTEAFF. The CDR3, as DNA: TGTGCCTGGAGAAAGGCTCCCAGGGGGCGTCAAGACAACACTGAAGCTTTCTTT.

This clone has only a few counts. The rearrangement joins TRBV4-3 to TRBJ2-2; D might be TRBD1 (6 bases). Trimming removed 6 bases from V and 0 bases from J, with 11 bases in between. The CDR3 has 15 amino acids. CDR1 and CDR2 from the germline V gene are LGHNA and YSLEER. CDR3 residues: CASSDRFANTGELFF. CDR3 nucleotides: TGCGCCAGCAGTGACAGGTTCGCGAACACCGGGGAGCTGTTTTTT.

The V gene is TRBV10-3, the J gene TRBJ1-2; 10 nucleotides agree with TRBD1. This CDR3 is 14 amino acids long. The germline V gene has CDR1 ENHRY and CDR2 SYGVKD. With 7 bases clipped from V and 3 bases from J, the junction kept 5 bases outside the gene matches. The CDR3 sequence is CAIKSDRGDYGYTF. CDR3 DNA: TGTGCCATCAAATCGGACAGGGGGGACTATGGCTACACCTTC.

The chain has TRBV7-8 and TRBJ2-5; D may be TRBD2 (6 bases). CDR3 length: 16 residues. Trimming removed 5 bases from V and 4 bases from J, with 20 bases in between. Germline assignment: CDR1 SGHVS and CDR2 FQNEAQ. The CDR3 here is CASSPWRAGRGETQYF. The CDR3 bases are TGTGCCAGCAGCCCCTGGAGAGCGGGTCGGGGAGAGACCCAGTACTTC.

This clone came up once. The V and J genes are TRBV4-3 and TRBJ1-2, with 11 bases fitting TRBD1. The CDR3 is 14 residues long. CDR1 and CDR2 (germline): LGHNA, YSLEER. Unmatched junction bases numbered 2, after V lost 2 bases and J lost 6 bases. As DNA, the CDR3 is TGCGCCAGCAGCCAATGGACAGGGGGCGATGGCTACACCTTC. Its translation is CASSQWTGGDGYTF.

As DNA, the CDR3 is TGTGCCAGCAGCCCTGCCCGACAGGGGGCGATGCGGAACTATGGCTACACCTTC. This translates into CASSPARQGAMRNYGYTF. This sequence joins TRBV7-9 and TRBJ1-2; TRBD1 matches at 10 bases. Germline CDR1 SEHNR, CDR2 FQNEAQ (reference sequence). The CDR3 sequence is 18 residues long. The trim removed 5 bases at V and 2 bases at J, leaving 14 bases unmatched.

DNA of the CDR3: TGTGCCAGCAGTTACGCAGGGGTCTCTGGAAACACCATATATTTT. This translates into CASSYAGVSGNTIYF. The gene calls are TRBV6-5 and TRBJ1-3, with a tentative D call TRBD1 (6 bases). The CDR3 length is 15 residues. V was pared by 2 bases and J by 0 bases, with 8 bases between. The germline CDR1 and CDR2 sequences are MNHEY and SVGAGI.

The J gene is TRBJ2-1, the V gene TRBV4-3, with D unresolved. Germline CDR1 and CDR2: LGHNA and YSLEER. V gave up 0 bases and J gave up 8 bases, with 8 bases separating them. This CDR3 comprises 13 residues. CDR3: CASSQEIRYEQFF. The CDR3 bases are TGCGCCAGCAGCCAAGAAATCAGATATGAGCAGTTCTTC.

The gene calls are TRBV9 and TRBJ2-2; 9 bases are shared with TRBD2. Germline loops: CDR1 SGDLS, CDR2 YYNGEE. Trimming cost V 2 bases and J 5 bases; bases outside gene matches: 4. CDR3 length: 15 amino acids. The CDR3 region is CASSVSGGRTGELFF. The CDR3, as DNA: TGTGCCAGCAGCGTTAGCGGGGGAAGAACCGGGGAGCTGTTTTTT. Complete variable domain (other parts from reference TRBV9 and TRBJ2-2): DSGVTQTPKHLITATGQRVTLRCSPRSGDLSVYWYQQSLDQGLQFLIQYYNGEERAKGNILERFSAQQFPDLHSELNLSSLELGDSALYFCASSVSGGRTGELFFGEGSRLTVL.

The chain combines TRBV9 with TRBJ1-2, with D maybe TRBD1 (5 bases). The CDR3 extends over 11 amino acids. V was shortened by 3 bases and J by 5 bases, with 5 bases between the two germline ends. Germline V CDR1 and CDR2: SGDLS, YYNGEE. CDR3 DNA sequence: TGTGCCAGCAGCGAGGGGTATGGCTACACCTTC. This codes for CASSEGYGYTF.

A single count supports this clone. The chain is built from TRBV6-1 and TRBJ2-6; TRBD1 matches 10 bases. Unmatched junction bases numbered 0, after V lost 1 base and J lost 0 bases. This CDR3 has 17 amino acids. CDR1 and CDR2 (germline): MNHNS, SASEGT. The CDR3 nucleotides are TGTGCCAGCAGTGAAGGGACAGGGGGCTCTGGGGCCAACGTCCTGACTTTC. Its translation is CASSEGTGGSGANVLTF.

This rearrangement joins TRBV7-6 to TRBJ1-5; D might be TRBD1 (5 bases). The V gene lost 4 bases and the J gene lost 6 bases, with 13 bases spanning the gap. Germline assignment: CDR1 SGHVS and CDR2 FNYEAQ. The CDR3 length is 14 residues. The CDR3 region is CASSSLSGGQPQHF. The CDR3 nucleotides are TGTGCCAGCAGCTCGCTCTCCGGGGGTCAGCCCCAGCATTTT.

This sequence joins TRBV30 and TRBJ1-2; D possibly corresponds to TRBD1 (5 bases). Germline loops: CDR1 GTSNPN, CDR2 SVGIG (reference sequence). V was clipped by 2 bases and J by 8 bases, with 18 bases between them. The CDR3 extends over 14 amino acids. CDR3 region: CAWSPETGAWGYTF. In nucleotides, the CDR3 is TGTGCCTGGAGTCCCGAGACTGGGGCGTGGGGCTACACCTTC.

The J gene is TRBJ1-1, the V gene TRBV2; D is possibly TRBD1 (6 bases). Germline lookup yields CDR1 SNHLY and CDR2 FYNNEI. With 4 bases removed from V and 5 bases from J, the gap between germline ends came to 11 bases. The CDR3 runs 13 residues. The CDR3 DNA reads TGTGCCAGCAGTGCCGACAGGAGGACTGAAGCTTTCTTT. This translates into CASSADRRTEAFF.

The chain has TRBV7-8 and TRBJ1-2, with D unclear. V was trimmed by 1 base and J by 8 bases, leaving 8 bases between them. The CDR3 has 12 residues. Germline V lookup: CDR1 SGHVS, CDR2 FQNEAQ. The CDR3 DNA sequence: TGTGCCAGCAGCTTAGATGGGCTGGGCTACACCTTC. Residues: CASSLDGLGYTF.